In this sample, the clone carrying this T cell receptor (beta chain) turned up a few times. The data were obtained in a study of cytomegalovirus exposure and HLA in healthy donors. V lost 5 bases and J 9 bases, leaving 23 bases between the germline ends. The germline CDR1 and CDR2 sequences are SGHVS and FQNEAQ. This CDR3 has 17 amino acids. The PCR ran on 60 Vbeta and 13 Jbeta primers. Some clones are missing from TCRdb's copy, which holds only in-frame ones; the method was immunoSEQ multiplex PCR. The sample includes 150,000 to 160,000 clones, 82% of them seen just once. The rearrangement joins TRBV7-8 to TRBJ1-6; D remains unclear. This TCR came from a woman aged 45-60 years in good health and CMV-seropositive. Sequenced sample: PBMCs. The CDR3 bases are TGTGCCAGCAGCACTAGTCGGCTCCTGGGAATGGGTTCACCCCTCCACTTT. Its translation is CASSTSRLLGMGSPLHF.